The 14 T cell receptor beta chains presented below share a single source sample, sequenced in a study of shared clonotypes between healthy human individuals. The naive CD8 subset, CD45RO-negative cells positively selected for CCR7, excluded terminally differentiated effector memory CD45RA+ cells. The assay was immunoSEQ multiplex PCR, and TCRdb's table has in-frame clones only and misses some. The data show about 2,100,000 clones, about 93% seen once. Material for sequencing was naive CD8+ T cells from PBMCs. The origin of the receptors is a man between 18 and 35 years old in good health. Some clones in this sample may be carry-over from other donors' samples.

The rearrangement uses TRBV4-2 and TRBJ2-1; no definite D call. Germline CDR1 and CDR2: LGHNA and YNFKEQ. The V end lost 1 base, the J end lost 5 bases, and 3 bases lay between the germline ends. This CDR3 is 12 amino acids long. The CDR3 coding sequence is TGTGCCAGCAGCCAAGCTGACAATGAGCAGTTCTTC. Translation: CASSQADNEQFF.

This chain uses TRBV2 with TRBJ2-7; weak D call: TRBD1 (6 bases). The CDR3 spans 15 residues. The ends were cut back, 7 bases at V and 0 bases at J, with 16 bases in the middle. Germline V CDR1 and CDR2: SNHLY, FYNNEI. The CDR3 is CASINRAQGSYEQYF. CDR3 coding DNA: TGTGCCAGCATTAACAGGGCGCAAGGCTCCTACGAGCAGTACTTC.

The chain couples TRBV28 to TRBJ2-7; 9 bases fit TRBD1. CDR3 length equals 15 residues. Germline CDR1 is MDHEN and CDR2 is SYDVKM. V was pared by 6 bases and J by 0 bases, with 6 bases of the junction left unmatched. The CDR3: CASRPDRGSSYEQYF. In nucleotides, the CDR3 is TGTGCCAGCAGGCCAGACAGGGGGAGCTCCTACGAGCAGTACTTC.

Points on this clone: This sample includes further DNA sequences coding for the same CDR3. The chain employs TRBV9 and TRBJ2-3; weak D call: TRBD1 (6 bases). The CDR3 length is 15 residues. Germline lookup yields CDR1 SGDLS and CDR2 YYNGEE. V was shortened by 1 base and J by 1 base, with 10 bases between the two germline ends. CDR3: CASSVLGGGTDTQYF. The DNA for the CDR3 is TGTGCCAGCAGCGTATTAGGGGGAGGCACAGATACGCAGTATTTT.

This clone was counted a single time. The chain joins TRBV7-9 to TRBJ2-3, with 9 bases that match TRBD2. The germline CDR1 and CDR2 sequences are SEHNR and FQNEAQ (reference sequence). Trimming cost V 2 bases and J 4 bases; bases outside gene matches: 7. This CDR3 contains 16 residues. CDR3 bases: TGTGCCAGCAGCTTAAGGGTAGCGGGAGACCCAGATACGCAGTATTTT. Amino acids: CASSLRVAGDPDTQYF.

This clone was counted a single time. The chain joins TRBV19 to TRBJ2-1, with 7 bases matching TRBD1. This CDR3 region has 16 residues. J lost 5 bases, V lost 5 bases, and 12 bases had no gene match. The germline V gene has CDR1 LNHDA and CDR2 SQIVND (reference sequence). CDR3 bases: TGTGCCAGTAGTGCCCTCCGTGTGACAGGGCACAATGAGCAGTTCTTC. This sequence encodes CASSALRVTGHNEQFF.

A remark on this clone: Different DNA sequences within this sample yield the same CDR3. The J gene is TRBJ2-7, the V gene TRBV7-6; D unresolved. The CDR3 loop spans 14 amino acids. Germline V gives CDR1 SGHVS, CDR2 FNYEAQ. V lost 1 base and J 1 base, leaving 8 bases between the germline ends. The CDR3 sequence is CASSLGTASYEQYF. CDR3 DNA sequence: TGTGCCAGCAGCTTAGGGACGGCATCCTACGAGCAGTACTTC.

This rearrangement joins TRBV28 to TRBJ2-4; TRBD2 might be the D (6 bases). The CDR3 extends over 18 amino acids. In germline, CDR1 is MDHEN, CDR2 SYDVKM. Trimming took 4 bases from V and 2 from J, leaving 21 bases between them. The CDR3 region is CASSSHTRDSLSKNIQYF. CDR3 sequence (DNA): TGTGCCAGCAGTTCCCATACCCGGGACTCCTTGTCCAAAAACATTCAGTACTTC.

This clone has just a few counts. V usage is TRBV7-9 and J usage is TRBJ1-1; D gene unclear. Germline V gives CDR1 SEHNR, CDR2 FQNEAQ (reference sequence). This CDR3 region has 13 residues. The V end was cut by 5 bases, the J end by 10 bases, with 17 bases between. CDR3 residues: CASSPPTGWLAFF. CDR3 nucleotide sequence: TGTGCCAGCAGCCCCCCCACGGGATGGCTAGCTTTCTTT.

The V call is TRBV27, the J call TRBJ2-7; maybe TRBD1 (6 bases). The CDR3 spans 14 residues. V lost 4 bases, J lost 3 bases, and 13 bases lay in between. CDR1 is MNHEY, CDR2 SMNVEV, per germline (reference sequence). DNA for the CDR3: TGTGCCAGCAGTTGGGGGCCTTCTTTCTACGAGCAGTACTTC. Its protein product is CASSWGPSFYEQYF.

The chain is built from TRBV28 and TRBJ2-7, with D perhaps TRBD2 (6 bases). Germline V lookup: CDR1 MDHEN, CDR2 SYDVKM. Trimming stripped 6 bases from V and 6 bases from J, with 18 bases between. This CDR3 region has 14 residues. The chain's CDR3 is CASRLGDFASEQYF. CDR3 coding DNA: TGTGCCAGCAGACTCGGGGACTTCGCCAGCGAGCAGTACTTC.

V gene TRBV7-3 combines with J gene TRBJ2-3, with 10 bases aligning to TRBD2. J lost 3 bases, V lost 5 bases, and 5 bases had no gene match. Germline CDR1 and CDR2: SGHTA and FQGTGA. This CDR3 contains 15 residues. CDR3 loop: CASSMGTSVTDTQYF. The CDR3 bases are TGTGCCAGCAGCATGGGGACTAGCGTAACAGATACGCAGTATTTT.

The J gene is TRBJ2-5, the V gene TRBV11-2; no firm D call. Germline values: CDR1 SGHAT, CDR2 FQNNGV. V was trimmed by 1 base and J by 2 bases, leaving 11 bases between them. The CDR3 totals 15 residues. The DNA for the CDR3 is TGTGCCAGCAGCTTAGGCCAGACGTGGCAAGAGACCCAGTACTTC. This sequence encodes CASSLGQTWQETQYF.

CDR3 in amino acids: CASSPLGTSGDIIAKNIQYF. In DNA, the CDR3 is TGTGCCAGCAGTCCCCTCGGGACTAGCGGCGACATTATAGCCAAAAACATTCAGTACTTC. The J gene is TRBJ2-4, the V gene TRBV27, with 11 bases aligning to TRBD2. The CDR3 is made up of 20 amino acids. Per germline, CDR1 MNHEY and CDR2 SMNVEV (reference sequence). The J segment lost 0 bases and the V segment lost 5 bases, leaving 15 bases of the junction unmatched.